This T cell receptor beta chain was recovered during a study of blood T cell repertoires in COVID-19. Study-level information: Nucleic acid was either cDNA or gDNA, and it came from T cells, B-cell-depleted T cells, or PBMCs.

Which cohort a participant joined came from the clinical history participants gave. The V segment lost 5 bases and the J segment 7 bases; nucleotides outside the gene matches: 7. The germline CDR1 and CDR2 sequences are SGHTA and FQGNSA. The CDR3 loop spans 14 amino acids. As processed by the authors: Amplification of reference gene primers provided the estimated nucleated cell counts. This table comes from immunoSEQ multiplex PCR, and its TCRdb copy is limited to in-frame clones, with some not included. The DNA was the basis for D and trimming; V, J and clone size are from that table. The data hold about 210,000 clones, with 81% observed a single time.

The sequence derives from a woman in her forties or fifties with acute COVID-19. This chain links TRBV7-2 with TRBJ2-1; 8 bases line up with TRBD2. The sequenced sample was PBMCs or T cells enriched from blood (not recorded which). CDR3 amino acids: CASSRTSLGNEQFF. The CDR3 nucleotides are TGTGCCAGCAGCCGGACTAGCCTAGGGAATGAGCAGTTCTTC. The whole variable domain, remainder taken from reference TRBV7-2 and TRBJ2-1, is GAGVSQSPSNKVTEKGKDVELRCDPISGHTALYWYRQSLGQGLEFLIYFQGNSAPDKSGLPSDRFSAERTGGSVSTLTIQRTQQEDSAVYLCASSRTSLGNEQFFGPGTRLTVL.